This TCR beta chain was documented in a study of CD8+CD57+ T cells in acquired aplastic anemia. Across the whole study: Yields of DNA that came from sorted CD4+ and CD8+ cells averaged roughly 3.3 ug.

The CDR3 covers 16 residues. Trimming removed 10 bases from V and 0 bases from J, with 20 bases in between. Germline values: CDR1 SGHAT, CDR2 FQDESV (reference sequence). Selection for sequencing was limited to patients who had shown CD8+CD57+ cell expansion by flow cytometry. Genomic DNA, serving as template, underwent TCR beta VDJ and CDR3 profiling. TCRdb reanalysed the reads using MiXCR and keeps one entry per CDR3 protein. This table holds under 200,000 distinct CDR3 sequences, roughly half found once. The receptor was isolated from a human donor with aplastic anemia. The sequenced material came from sorted CD4+, CD8+, or CD8+CD57+ T cells (not recorded which) from PBMCs. J is TRBJ2-3 and V is TRBV11-1; a weak D match, TRBD1 (7 bases). The CDR3 sequence: CANGSRQGGSTDTQYF. The CDR3 nucleotides read TGTGCCAACGGCTCCAGACAGGGAGGAAGCACAGATACGCAGTATTTT.